This T cell receptor beta chain derives from a study of technical replicates of blood from several donors. Trimming pared 5 bases from V and 2 bases from J, leaving 8 bases between. CDR3 length equals 13 residues. Per the germline V gene, CDR1 is SGHRS and CDR2 is YFSETQ. This table comes from immunoSEQ multiplex PCR, and its TCRdb copy is limited to in-frame clones, with some not included. This table holds under 85,000 clones, more than 85% found once. The chain recombines TRBV5-1 with TRBJ2-1; the D gene is possibly TRBD2 (5 bases). This TCR was recovered from a human donor in good health. Input material: T cells isolated from PBMCs. Here the CDR3 reads CASRVTTYNEQFF. CDR3 nucleotide sequence: TGCGCCAGCAGGGTGACTACCTACAATGAGCAGTTCTTC. The variable domain in full, with the rest retrieved from reference TRBV5-1 and TRBJ2-1, is KAGVTQTPRYLIKTRGQQVTLSCSPISGHRSVSWYQQTPGQGLQFLFEYFSETQRNKGNFPGRFSGRQFSNSRSEMNVSTLELGDSALYLCASRVTTYNEQFFGPGTRLTVL.